These T cell receptor beta chains were read from a single sample in a study of vaccination effects on CD4 cells after COVID-19. These TCRs' antigens remain unknown. Profiling relied on immunoSEQ multiplex PCR, and the TCRdb table lists in-frame clones only, not all of them. The repertoire holds 50,000 to 70,000 clones, approximately 70% seen once, with 20% to 25% in the top ten. The sample was CD4+ T cells from PBMCs cultured without peptide, taken before COVID-19 vaccination. The source is a human donor who had a prior SARS-CoV-2 infection. The CDR3 runs from the conserved cysteine through the conserved F or W. The D gene is left open where the match is weak. The size entry is marked missing in some rows and otherwise reads once, few, many or a size class.

TRBJ2-5 TRBV5-4 NA NA CASSSRKTSAETQYF TGTGCCAGCAGCTCCCGAAAGACTTCCGCAGAGACCCAGTACTTC
TRBJ2-2 TRBV4-1 NA TRBD2 CASSRLSPGLAGGPFTGELFF TGCGCCAGCAGCCGTCTCTCGCCGGGACTAGCGGGAGGGCCGTTCACCGGGGAGCTGTTTTTT
TRBJ1-1 TRBV2 once NA CASKGPSNTEAFF TGTGCCAGCAAGGGACCTTCGAACACTGAAGCTTTCTTT
TRBJ2-2 TRBV7-2 NA NA CASSLGAGALNTGELFF TGTGCCAGCAGCTTAGGGGCAGGAGCTCTGAACACCGGGGAGCTGTTTTTT
TRBJ1-1 TRBV18 NA NA CASSPLGGNTEAFF TGTGCCAGCTCACCACTAGGGGGAAACACTGAAGCTTTCTTT
TRBJ2-1 TRBV6-6 NA TRBD2 CASRRLAGGTYNEQFF TGTGCCAGCAGGAGACTAGCGGGAGGTACCTACAATGAGCAGTTCTTC
TRBJ2-1 TRBV11-2 few TRBD2 CASSFNGGVNEQFF TGTGCCAGCAGCTTTAACGGGGGGGTCAATGAGCAGTTCTTC
TRBJ1-1 TRBV4-1 NA NA CASSEANWNTEAFF TGCGCCAGCAGCGAGGCGAACTGGAACACTGAAGCTTTCTTT
TRBJ2-5 TRBV3-1/TRBV3-2 NA TRBD2 CASSLFSGDQETQYF TGTGCCAGCAGCCTATTTAGCGGGGACCAAGAGACCCAGTACTTC
TRBJ2-2 TRBV4-2 few NA CASSRSSLLNTGELFF TGTGCCAGCAGCCGGAGCAGCCTACTGAACACCGGGGAGCTGTTTTTT
TRBJ1-6 TRBV3-1/TRBV3-2 NA NA CASSINRGGGSPLHF TGTGCCAGCAGCATTAATAGGGGCGGGGGATCACCCCTCCACTTT
TRBJ2-7 TRBV7-3 NA TRBD1 CASSLGTGGAYEQYF TGTGCCAGCAGCTTAGGGACAGGGGGAGCCTACGAGCAGTACTTC
TRBJ1-2 TRBV29-1 NA TRBD1 CSAGTDYGYTF TGCAGCGCTGGGACAGACTATGGCTACACCTTC
TRBJ2-1 TRBV7-2 once NA CASSLGDDRNQFF TGTGCCAGCAGCTTAGGTGATGACCGGAACCAGTTCTTC
TRBJ2-6 TRBV28 NA NA CASSLSLGANVLTF TGTGCCAGCAGTTTATCACTTGGGGCCAACGTCCTGACTTTC
TRBJ1-1 TRBV2 NA NA CASRILVGTEAFF TGTGCCAGCAGGATCCTTGTGGGCACTGAAGCTTTCTTT
TRBJ2-7 TRBV24-1 NA NA CATSDRNYEQYF TGTGCCACCAGTGACAGAAACTACGAGCAGTACTTC
TRBJ1-1 TRBV7-6 NA NA CASSRQASTGTEAFF TGTGCCAGCAGCAGACAGGCGTCTACGGGCACTGAAGCTTTCTTT
TRBJ1-4 TRBV2 NA TRBD1 CASSERTGVEKLFF TGTGCCAGCAGTGAAAGAACAGGGGTAGAAAAACTGTTTTTT
TRBJ1-6 TRBV19 NA NA CASREGGGGDSPLHF TGTGCCAGTAGGGAAGGGGGAGGAGGGGATTCACCCCTCCACTTT
TRBJ1-1 TRBV20-1 NA NA CRATRGTEAFF TGCAGGGCCACACGTGGCACTGAAGCTTTCTTT
TRBJ2-3 TRBV7-9 NA NA CASSRGGTDTQYF TGTGCCAGCAGTAGGGGGGGAACAGATACGCAGTATTTT
TRBJ2-7 TRBV9 few NA CASSPSDFSYEQYF TGTGCCAGCAGCCCCTCGGACTTCAGCTACGAGCAGTACTTC
TRBJ1-1 TRBV4-2 few NA CASSQDTAGKAFF TGTGCCAGCAGCCAAGATACCGCGGGGAAAGCTTTCTTT
TRBJ2-3 TRBV27 once NA CASSPLSPTSFSTDTQYF TGTGCCAGCAGTCCCCTCTCCCCAACTAGCTTCAGCACAGATACGCAGTATTTT
TRBJ1-2 TRBV30 NA NA CAWTPGPGHHYTF TGTGCCTGGACGCCCGGACCGGGACATCATTACACCTTC
TRBJ2-7 TRBV7-2 NA NA CASSPPGGVDEQYF TGTGCCAGCAGCCCACCGGGCGGGGTGGACGAGCAGTACTTC